The 26 T cell receptor beta chains listed next were all sequenced from one sample in a study of T cell repertoires in cytomegalovirus infection. TCRdb processed the reads anew with MiXCR; each CDR3 protein has one entry. The sample carries a few hundred thousand distinct CDR3 sequences, about 39% recorded once. These receptors have no known antigen. The sequenced sample was cultured PBMCs, obtained from culture after CMV antigen stimulation. Receptor source: a human donor in good health (CMV status not recorded). Some clones in this sample may be carry-over from other donors' samples.

V and J are TRBV2 and TRBJ2-4, with TRBD1 identical over 9 bases. The trim removed 3 bases at V and 9 bases at J, leaving 3 bases unmatched. Germline V CDR1 and CDR2: SNHLY, FYNNEI. The CDR3 totals 13 residues. The CDR3 loop reads CASSEDRGGIQYF. In DNA, the CDR3 is TGTGCCAGCAGTGAGGACAGGGGCGGCATTCAGTACTTC.

The rearrangement uses TRBV20-1 and TRBJ2-7; D may be TRBD1 (5 bases). Germline V gene sequence: CDR1 DFQATT, CDR2 SNEGSKA (reference sequence). The CDR3 is 16 residues long. V was cut by 1 base and J by 0 bases, with 16 bases left in between. CDR3 protein: CSARGADRLNSYEQYF. DNA for the CDR3: TGCAGTGCTAGAGGTGCCGACAGACTGAACTCCTACGAGCAGTACTTC.

The CDR3 protein is CASSLLSLLGSPLHF. CDR3 nucleotides: TGTGCCAGCAGCTTACTATCCCTCCTAGGCTCACCCCTCCACTTT. The genes are TRBV7-9 and TRBJ1-6; D uncertain. This CDR3 contains 15 residues. From germline, CDR1 is SEHNR and CDR2 FQNEAQ (reference sequence). V was cut by 2 bases and J by 10 bases, with 15 bases left in between. Full variable domain (remainder filled in from reference TRBV7-9 and TRBJ1-6): DTGVSQNPRHKITKRGQNVTFRCDPISEHNRLYWYRQTLGQGPEFLTYFQNEAQLEKSRLLSDRFSAERPKGSFSTLEIQRTEQGDSAMYLCASSLLSLLGSPLHFGNGTRLTVT.

V usage is TRBV20-1 and J usage is TRBJ2-1, with TRBD2 identical over 13 bases. V shed 8 bases, J shed 0 bases, and the junction held 10 bases outside the gene matches. Germline loops: CDR1 DFQATT, CDR2 SNEGSKA (reference sequence). This CDR3 contains 17 residues. CDR3 nucleotide sequence: TGCAGTTCTTTAACAGGGACTAGCGGGGCCTCCTACAATGAGCAGTTCTTC. This sequence encodes CSSLTGTSGASYNEQFF.

V gene TRBV27 combines with J gene TRBJ2-2; the D gene is possibly TRBD1 (5 bases). CDR1 and CDR2 (germline): MNHEY, SMNVEV (reference sequence). The CDR3 covers 14 residues. Trimming removed 10 bases from V and 0 bases from J, with 12 bases in between. The CDR3 region has the DNA TGTGCCAACCGACAGTACGCGAACACCGGGGAGCTGTTTTTT. Translated: CANRQYANTGELFF.

The chain joins TRBV6-1 to TRBJ2-7, with 8 bases that match TRBD2. Looked up from germline, CDR1 is MNHNS and CDR2 is SASEGT. This CDR3 contains 15 residues. V dropped 3 bases and J dropped 7; count of bases not matched to a gene: 11. The CDR3 DNA is TGTGCCAGCAGTGAGAGGCTAGCGGGTAGACATGAGCAGTACTTC. It yields the protein CASSERLAGRHEQYF.

The chain is built from TRBV12-3 or TRBV12-4 and TRBJ2-3; D is possibly TRBD1 (5 bases). This CDR3 is built from 14 residues. V was trimmed by 5 bases and J by 3 bases, leaving 12 bases between them. CDR3 loop: CASSPPQGTDTQYF. DNA for the CDR3: TGTGCCAGCAGTCCGCCCCAGGGTACAGATACGCAGTATTTT.

The chain links TRBV6-8 to TRBJ2-1, with D tentatively TRBD2 (5 bases). This CDR3 region has 16 residues. Per germline, CDR1 MNHGY and CDR2 SAAAGT. The ends were cut back, 6 bases at V and 1 base at J, with 16 bases in the middle. The CDR3 bases are TGTGCCAGCAGCCACCCCATGGAGGTTTCCTACAATGAGCAGTTCTTC. Residues: CASSHPMEVSYNEQFF.

Note on this clonotype: The conserved phenylalanine or tryptophan normally closing the CDR3 is absent here, so this likely arose from a read error. The gene calls are TRBV20-1 and TRBJ2-7; D unresolved. The CDR3 covers 12 residues. V shed 3 bases and J shed 0 bases, with 6 bases lying between them. Germline V gene sequence: CDR1 DFQATT, CDR2 SNEGSKA (reference sequence). The CDR3 is CSASSSSYEQYL. In DNA form, the CDR3 reads TGCAGTGCTAGCTCCAGCTCCTACGAGCAGTACTTA.

This clonotype has more than one count but fewer than ten. The chain has TRBV27 and TRBJ2-4; D is tentatively TRBD1 or TRBD2 (5 bases each). Trimming pared 2 bases from V and 1 base from J, leaving 9 bases between. CDR1 is MNHEY, CDR2 SMNVEV, per germline (reference sequence). The CDR3 loop spans 15 amino acids. The CDR3 DNA reads as TGTGCCAGCAGTTTAGAGTGGGGGGCCAAAAACATTCAGTACTTC. Protein product: CASSLEWGAKNIQYF.

The chain has TRBV5-4 and TRBJ2-1, with 10 bases identical to TRBD2. The junction had 15 bases not matched to a gene; V was cut back by 0 bases and J by 9 bases. Per germline, CDR1 SGHNT and CDR2 YYREEE (reference sequence). The CDR3 totals 18 residues. The CDR3 region is CASSLARGGLAGVIEQFF. Written as DNA, the CDR3 is TGTGCCAGCAGCTTGGCCCGCGGAGGGCTAGCGGGAGTCATTGAGCAGTTCTTC.

This clonotype came up a few times. The chain joins TRBV6-2 or TRBV6-3 to TRBJ2-1, with 10 bases lining up with TRBD1. Germline V gene data show CDR1 as MNHEY and CDR2 as SVGEGT. The ends lost 5 bases at V and 7 bases at J; junction bases unmatched: 2. The CDR3 spans 13 residues. The CDR3 DNA sequence: TGTGCCAGCAGTGGGACAGGGGTTAATGAGCAGTTCTTC. It translates to CASSGTGVNEQFF.

The chain joins TRBV18 to TRBJ2-1, with TRBD2 matching over 8 bases. V was clipped by 4 bases and J by 6 bases; unmatched bases: 8. The CDR3 spans 15 residues. CDR1 is KGHSH, CDR2 LQKENI, per germline. The CDR3 nucleotides read TGTGCCAGCTCACGAACTCAACTAGCGGTCAATGAGCAGTTCTTC. Protein product: CASSRTQLAVNEQFF.

The chain uses TRBV4-3 and TRBJ2-1; D gene unclear. The V gene lost 1 base and the J gene lost 1 base, with 8 bases spanning the gap. The CDR3 covers 15 residues. CDR1 LGHNA and CDR2 YSLEER come from the germline V gene. CDR3 bases: TGCGCCAGCAGCCAAGTTTTAGCTTCCTACAATGAGCAGTTCTTC. Its protein is CASSQVLASYNEQFF.

V is TRBV23-1 and J is TRBJ1-4, with D maybe TRBD1 (5 bases). TRBV23-1 is identified as an open reading frame with a role that is uncertain. There are 18 residues in the CDR3. V dropped 2 bases and J dropped 4 bases, with 20 bases sitting between them. CDR3 sequence: CASSQLQSSRGINEKLFF. The CDR3 nucleotides are TGCGCCAGCAGTCAACTACAATCCAGTCGGGGGATTAATGAAAAACTGTTTTTT.

The rearrangement uses TRBV7-8 and TRBJ1-1; D not resolved. This CDR3 is 14 amino acids long. Looked up from germline, CDR1 is SGHVS and CDR2 is FQNEAQ. Trimming took off 5 bases at V and 3 bases at J, with 13 bases between the two ends. CDR3 DNA sequence: TGTGCCAGCAGCCAGAGGGAACCATACACTGAAGCTTTCTTT. Encoded protein: CASSQREPYTEAFF.

The chain has TRBV29-1 and TRBJ1-4; weak D call: TRBD1 (6 bases). Germline V CDR1 and CDR2: SQVTM, ANQGSEA. V was shortened by 0 bases and J by 5 bases, with 10 bases between the two germline ends. This CDR3 comprises 14 residues. Here the CDR3 reads CSVEDRGGNEKLFF. CDR3 coding DNA: TGCAGCGTTGAAGATAGGGGGGGCAATGAAAAACTGTTTTTT.

This sequence joins TRBV6-2 or TRBV6-3 and TRBJ2-1, with 11 nucleotides matching TRBD2. Trimming took 6 bases from V and 9 from J; bases not matched to a gene: 13. Germline V lookup: CDR1 MNHEY, CDR2 SVGEGT. The CDR3 totals 16 residues. In DNA, the CDR3 is TGTGCCAGCAGCAATAGCGGGGGGGCCCCCGGGGGTGAGCAGTTCTTC. Translation gives CASSNSGGAPGGEQFF.

The chain recombines TRBV20-1 with TRBJ2-3, with TRBD1 identical over 9 bases. Germline-derived CDR1 and CDR2 are DFQATT and SNEGSKA (reference sequence). Trimming at V came to 1 base and at J to 2 bases, leaving 4 bases not matched to a gene. This CDR3 is 15 amino acids long. The CDR3 reads CSARARDRATDTQYF. The CDR3 DNA is TGCAGTGCTAGAGCTCGGGACAGGGCCACAGATACGCAGTATTTT.

This clonotype has a handful of counts. V gene TRBV14 combines with J gene TRBJ2-3; D might be TRBD1 (5 bases). Germline V gives CDR1 SGHDN, CDR2 FVKESK. V lost 3 bases and J 1 base, leaving 14 bases between the germline ends. CDR3 length: 16 residues. The CDR3 loop is CASSQTLGRGTDTQYF. CDR3 sequence (DNA): TGTGCCAGCAGCCAGACCCTGGGCAGGGGCACAGATACGCAGTATTTT.

Here the CDR3 reads CASTQWRGDTQYF. The CDR3 DNA sequence: TGTGCCAGCACCCAGTGGAGGGGAGATACGCAGTATTTT. The V and J genes are TRBV7-2 and TRBJ2-3; possibly TRBD2 for D (6 bases). CDR3 length: 13 residues. Germline V lookup: CDR1 SGHTA, CDR2 FQGNSA. Trimming removed 7 bases from V and 5 bases from J, with 13 bases in between.

A word on this clonotype: A single base separates this from a much larger clone, so it may be a read error. The chain joins TRBV7-2 to TRBJ2-3; possibly TRBD1 for D (5 bases). V gave up 3 bases and J gave up 6 bases, with 7 bases separating them. The germline gives CDR1 SGHTA, CDR2 FQGNSA. The CDR3 length is 12 residues. The CDR3 loop reads CASSFYRDTQYF. The CDR3 DNA reads as TGTGCCAGCAGCTTCTACAGGGATACGCAGTATTTT.

This clonotype was observed many times. V gene TRBV7-2 combines with J gene TRBJ2-7; weak D call: TRBD1 (5 bases). Per germline, CDR1 SGHTA and CDR2 FQGNSA. Deletions cut 1 base from V and 3 bases from J, with 10 bases between. CDR3 length equals 14 residues. This CDR3 is CASSLGGTYYEQYF. The CDR3 DNA follows: TGTGCCAGCAGCTTAGGGGGCACCTACTACGAGCAGTACTTC.

The table lists this clonotype with a few counts. This chain joins TRBV6-2 or TRBV6-3 and TRBJ2-5; 9 bases match TRBD1. The length of the CDR3 is 16 residues. CDR1 and CDR2 (germline): MNHEY, SVGEGT. Losses at the gene ends were 2 bases for V and 2 bases for J; bases not matched to a gene: 6. CDR3 in amino acids: CASSYPGTGYQETQYF. CDR3 sequence (DNA): TGTGCCAGCAGTTACCCTGGGACAGGGTATCAAGAGACCCAGTACTTC.

This clonotype was seen a few times. J is TRBJ2-7 and V is TRBV6-6; D unclear. Between the trimmed V and J ends, which lost 7 bases and 2 bases, there was a span of 6 bases. CDR1 and CDR2 (germline): MNHNY, SVGAGI (reference sequence). CDR3 length: 11 residues. DNA of the CDR3: TGTGCCAGCATGTCCCCCTACGAGCAGTACTTC. It yields the protein CASMSPYEQYF.

The sample holds a few counts of this clonotype. V usage is TRBV6-6 and J usage is TRBJ1-4; D not resolved. CDR1 MNHNY and CDR2 SVGAGI come from the germline V gene (reference sequence). The CDR3 sequence is 12 residues long. The germline V and J ends were trimmed by 6 bases and 6 bases, with 8 bases remaining between them. CDR3 sequence: CASSAVDEKLFF. The CDR3 DNA reads TGTGCCAGCAGCGCCGTGGATGAAAAACTGTTTTTT.